This passage covers 14 T cell receptor beta chains from one sample sequenced in a study of T cell responses to AZD1222 COVID-19 vaccine. Libraries were prepared by immunoSEQ multiplex PCR; TCRdb keeps only in-frame clonotypes and omits some of them. The table has 150,000 to 200,000 clones, approximately 94% seen once. The input for sequencing was peripheral blood, taken 28 days after the second AZD1222 dose. All receptors derive from an adult who received the AZD1222 COVID-19 vaccine.

The chain employs TRBV27 and TRBJ1-3; TRBD1 might be the D (5 bases). This CDR3 contains 13 residues. Trimming removed 3 bases at V and 4 bases at J, with 7 bases between. The germline CDR1 and CDR2 sequences are MNHEY and SMNVEV (reference sequence). CDR3 protein: CASSFRGGNTIYF. In DNA, the CDR3 is TGTGCCAGCAGTTTTCGGGGGGGAAACACCATATATTTT.

The genes are TRBV7-9 and TRBJ2-1, with TRBD1 as a possible D gene (6 bases). This CDR3 is built from 12 residues. V was shortened by 6 bases and J by 12 bases, with 15 bases between the two germline ends. Per the germline V gene, CDR1 is SEHNR and CDR2 is FQNEAQ (reference sequence). The CDR3 reads CASRPDRRRQFF. The CDR3 DNA reads as TGTGCCAGCAGACCAGACAGGAGAAGGCAGTTCTTC.

This clone came up a few times. This chain links TRBV5-5 with TRBJ1-4; D not resolved. V was clipped by 5 bases and J by 0 bases, with 5 bases between them. CDR3 length equals 13 residues. Germline V CDR1 and CDR2: SGHKS, YYEKEE (reference sequence). The CDR3 is CASSKATNEKLFF. In nucleotides, the CDR3 is TGTGCCAGCAGTAAGGCAACTAATGAAAAACTGTTTTTT.

This clone appeared a few times. For the CDR3, the DNA is TGTGCCAGCAGCCTACCGGGACAGGGGATTAGTACCTCCAATCAGCCCCAGCATTTT. Translating it yields CASSLPGQGISTSNQPQHF. The V call is TRBV7-8, the J call TRBJ1-5; 10 positions match TRBD1. The V gene end was trimmed by 5 bases and the J gene end by 3 bases; junction bases not matched to a gene: 16. The length of the CDR3 is 19 residues. The germline gives CDR1 SGHVS, CDR2 FQNEAQ.

The rearrangement joins TRBV19 to TRBJ1-2, with 7 bases that match TRBD1. Germline assignment: CDR1 LNHDA and CDR2 SQIVND (reference sequence). The V gene end was trimmed by 5 bases and the J gene end by 6 bases; junction bases not matched to a gene: 15. This CDR3 is built from 16 residues. This chain's CDR3 is CASSPTPNRGGHGYTF. In DNA form, the CDR3 reads TGTGCCAGTAGTCCAACCCCGAACAGGGGCGGTCATGGCTACACCTTC.

V usage is TRBV11-3 and J usage is TRBJ2-2; either TRBD1 or TRBD2 may supply D (5 bases each). The V end was cut by 1 base, the J end by 0 bases, with 15 bases between. The germline V gene encodes CDR1 SGHNT and CDR2 YENEEA. The CDR3 runs to 18 residues. CDR3 nucleotides: TGTGCCAGCAGCTTAGCCACTTGGGGACGGTCGAACACCGGGGAGCTGTTTTTT. Residues: CASSLATWGRSNTGELFF.

The V and J genes are TRBV2 and TRBJ1-4, with 8 bases lining up with TRBD1. The V gene end was trimmed by 6 bases and the J gene end by 8 bases; junction bases not matched to a gene: 11. CDR3 length equals 15 residues. Germline lookup yields CDR1 SNHLY and CDR2 FYNNEI. CDR3 in amino acids: CASSGTTGTGEKLFF. CDR3 DNA sequence: TGTGCCAGCAGCGGGACGACAGGGACAGGCGAAAAACTGTTTTTT.

This sequence joins TRBV6-1 and TRBJ2-5; 10 bases are shared with TRBD2. Germline assignment: CDR1 MNHNS and CDR2 SASEGT. Trimming took 3 bases from V and 9 from J; bases not matched to a gene: 7. The CDR3 is made up of 14 amino acids. CDR3 in DNA: TGTGCCAGCAGTGACCTAGCGGGAGTGATGGCCCAGTACTTC. This codes for CASSDLAGVMAQYF.

The DNA for the CDR3 is TGTGCCACCAGCAGAGCAGGGACTGGAAACACCATATATTTT. As protein: CATSRAGTGNTIYF. The rearrangement joins TRBV15 to TRBJ1-3; D is perhaps TRBD1 (5 bases). The germline gives CDR1 LNHNV, CDR2 YYDKDF (reference sequence). The CDR3 is 14 residues long. Trimming removed 1 base at V and 2 bases at J, with 6 bases between.

This rearrangement joins TRBV28 to TRBJ2-3; 9 bases align to TRBD2. The V gene end was trimmed by 5 bases and the J gene end by 3 bases; junction bases not matched to a gene: 9. The CDR3 consists of 16 residues. CDR1 and CDR2 from the germline V gene are MDHEN and SYDVKM. DNA for the CDR3: TGTGCCAGCAGTCCCCATAGCGGGAGTTGGACAGATACGCAGTATTTT. Amino acids: CASSPHSGSWTDTQYF.

This rearrangement joins TRBV6-5 to TRBJ1-2; TRBD1 agrees at 7 bases. The CDR3 consists of 14 residues. J lost 5 bases, V lost 4 bases, and 7 bases had no gene match. Germline CDR1 reads MNHEY; CDR2 reads SVGAGI. DNA of the CDR3: TGTGCCAGCAGTTCCAAGGGGGCGTGGTATGGCTACACCTTC. Its protein is CASSSKGAWYGYTF.

The V gene is TRBV5-6, the J gene TRBJ2-7; TRBD1 matches 8 bases. Germline lookup yields CDR1 SGHDT and CDR2 YYEEEE. The CDR3 has 13 residues. For the CDR3, the DNA is TGTGCTTCCCTCCGGGACAGGCTGGGGCATTGGTACTTC. It yields the protein CASLRDRLGHWYF.

The V and J genes are TRBV7-9 and TRBJ2-7; weak D call: TRBD2 (5 bases). CDR1 is SEHNR and CDR2 is FQNEAQ in the germline V gene (reference sequence). The V and J ends lost 6 bases and 5 bases respectively, with 29 bases between them. The CDR3 is made up of 18 amino acids. Here the CDR3 DNA reads TGTGCCAGCAGTATCGTTGTGTATTTGGGAGATGATCCCCACGAGCAGTACTTC. Residues: CASSIVVYLGDDPHEQYF. Supplemented by reference TRBV7-9 and TRBJ2-7, the full variable domain reads DTGVSQNPRHKITKRGQNVTFRCDPISEHNRLYWYRQTLGQGPEFLTYFQNEAQLEKSRLLSDRFSAERPKGSFSTLEIQRTEQGDSAMYLCASSIVVYLGDDPHEQYFGPGTRLTVT.

The chain links TRBV28 to TRBJ1-2; no reliable D call. The CDR3 has 12 residues. Germline CDR1 and CDR2: MDHEN and SYDVKM. The germline V and J ends were trimmed by 4 bases and 8 bases, with 11 bases remaining between them. CDR3: CASSYSVLGYTF. DNA of the CDR3: TGTGCCAGCAGTTACAGCGTCTTAGGCTACACCTTC.